This TCR beta chain was profiled in a study of OX40 agonist ivuxolimab in advanced cancers. As for the study in general: Of the participants, approximately 44% had some prior anti-PD-1, anti-PD-L1 or anti-CTLA-4 therapy, which was allowed. Study-level results: Near-lowest levels of clonal expansion characterized partial responders at 0.1-3.0 mg/kg.

Clones were sequenced by immunoSEQ multiplex PCR, and TCRdb holds only the in-frame ones, with some missing. The sample has about 64,000 clones, roughly 80% seen once. Germline CDR1 is ENHRY and CDR2 is SYGVKD. With V trimmed by 3 bases and J by 1 base, 7 bases remained unmatched. This CDR3 spans 18 amino acids. This clone showed up just once. Its antigen remains unknown. The specimen comprised CD4+ or CD8+ T cells sorted from blood, sampled in a trial of the OX40 agonist ivuxolimab. The chain employs TRBV10-3 and TRBJ2-2; 11 bases align to TRBD1. The sequence was collected from an adult with an advanced solid tumor such as melanoma, head and neck, liver or kidney cancer. CDR3 residues: CAISDRDRGEWNTGELFF. The CDR3, as DNA: TGTGCCATCAGTGATAGGGACAGGGGGGAGTGGAACACCGGGGAGCTGTTTTTT.